The 30 T cell receptor beta chains given below trace back to one sample, sequenced in a study of blood T cell repertoires in COVID-19. The protocol was immunoSEQ multiplex PCR, while the TCRdb copy is restricted to in-frame clones and leaves out a portion. In the table there are about 48,000 clones, roughly 84% of which are singletons. The sample comprised peripheral blood. The receptors here all came from a woman in her sixties or seventies with acute or convalescent COVID-19.

This chain links TRBV9 with TRBJ1-2; 8 nucleotides agree with TRBD1. The CDR3 has 13 residues. From germline, CDR1 is SGDLS and CDR2 YYNGEE. With 4 bases clipped from V and 8 bases from J, the junction kept 7 bases outside the gene matches. CDR3 nucleotides: TGTGCCAGCAGCTCCCAGGGGGCGCGGGGCTACACCTTC. It encodes CASSSQGARGYTF.

This rearrangement joins TRBV5-6 to TRBJ2-1; tentative D call: TRBD2 (7 bases). The germline gives CDR1 SGHDT, CDR2 YYEEEE. CDR3 length equals 12 residues. The germline V and J ends were trimmed by 1 base and 15 bases, with 14 bases remaining between them. The CDR3: CASSLRSGGAFF. Here the CDR3 DNA reads TGTGCCAGCAGCTTGCGGAGTGGGGGGGCGTTCTTC.

This sequence joins TRBV30 and TRBJ2-5; the D gene is possibly TRBD1 (6 bases). Trimming pared 4 bases from V and 1 base from J, leaving 10 bases between. CDR1 is GTSNPN and CDR2 is SVGIG in the germline V gene (reference sequence). This CDR3 has 13 amino acids. The CDR3 protein is CAWTGQSQETQYF. CDR3 bases: TGTGCCTGGACGGGACAAAGCCAAGAGACCCAGTACTTC.

The chain has TRBV4-2 and TRBJ1-1; tentatively, D is TRBD1 (5 bases). The CDR3 length is 15 residues. Germline V gene sequence: CDR1 LGHNA, CDR2 YNFKEQ. Trimming stripped 4 bases from V and 0 bases from J, with 12 bases between. CDR3 in amino acids: CASSPDTWLNTEAFF. In nucleotides, the CDR3 is TGTGCCAGCAGCCCGGACACTTGGTTGAACACTGAAGCTTTCTTT.

J is TRBJ1-6 and V is TRBV7-3; weak D call: TRBD1 (5 bases). The length of the CDR3 is 15 residues. Trimming removed 5 bases from V and 1 base from J, with 9 bases in between. CDR1 and CDR2 (germline): SGHTA, FQGTGA. Here the CDR3 DNA reads TGTGCCAGCAGCCCCGGGGGGTCCTATAATTCACCCCTCCACTTT. Its translation: CASSPGGSYNSPLHF.

V is TRBV9 and J is TRBJ1-2; D is unresolved. V gave up 2 bases and J gave up 1 base, with 3 bases separating them. Germline-derived CDR1 and CDR2 are SGDLS and YYNGEE. The CDR3 contains 12 residues. The CDR3 protein is CASSVHNYGYTF. CDR3 DNA sequence: TGTGCCAGCAGCGTCCATAACTATGGCTACACCTTC.

The chain joins TRBV5-4 to TRBJ1-4; 8 bases agree with TRBD1. CDR3 length: 15 residues. CDR1 SGHNT and CDR2 YYREEE come from the germline V gene (reference sequence). The junction had 6 bases not matched to a gene; V was cut back by 4 bases and J by 4 bases. The CDR3: CASSRGQEVNEKLFF. The CDR3 nucleotides are TGTGCCAGCAGCAGGGGACAGGAGGTTAATGAAAAACTGTTTTTT.

This clone was seen a few times. V and J are TRBV11-1 and TRBJ2-7; TRBD1 aligns across 7 bases. Trimming cost V 5 bases and J 0 bases; bases outside gene matches: 10. The CDR3 runs 16 residues. CDR1 and CDR2 from the germline V gene are SGHAT and FQDESV (reference sequence). The CDR3 DNA reads as TGTGCCAGCAGCCCTCCTCCGGGACAGAACTCCTACGAGCAGTACTTC. It yields the protein CASSPPPGQNSYEQYF.

The DNA of the CDR3 is TGTGCCAGCAGTTACTCCCTAGCGGGAGTAGTAGATACGCAGTATTTT. Translation: CASSYSLAGVVDTQYF. The chain uses TRBV6-2 or TRBV6-3 and TRBJ2-3; 10 bases line up with TRBD2. Trimming removed 0 bases from V and 5 bases from J; junction bases left unmatched: 5. There are 16 residues in the CDR3. The germline CDR1 and CDR2 sequences are MNHEY and SVGEGT.

The chain employs TRBV3-1 (or the pseudogene TRBV3-2) and TRBJ1-1; D is perhaps TRBD1 (5 bases). Germline-derived CDR1 and CDR2 are LGHDT and YNNKEL (reference sequence). The V gene lost 1 base and the J gene lost 6 bases, with 9 bases spanning the gap. CDR3 length: 13 residues. CDR3 bases: TGTGCCAGCAGCCAAGTCGGGGGACCTGAAGCTTTCTTT. Translation: CASSQVGGPEAFF.

This rearrangement joins TRBV11-3 to TRBJ1-3; 11 nucleotides align to TRBD1. Germline values: CDR1 SGHNT, CDR2 YENEEA. V lost 5 bases, J lost 0 bases, and 3 bases stayed unmatched. The CDR3 sequence is 16 residues long. The CDR3 here is CASSAGTGGSGNTIYF. CDR3 DNA sequence: TGTGCCAGCAGCGCCGGGACAGGGGGCTCTGGAAACACCATATATTTT. Full variable domain (remainder filled in from reference TRBV11-3 and TRBJ1-3): EAGVVQSPRYKIIEKKQPVAFWCNPISGHNTLYWYLQNLGQGPELLIRYENEEAVDDSQLPKDRFSAERLKGVDSTLKIQPAELGDSAVYLCASSAGTGGSGNTIYFGEGSWLTVV.

CDR3 region: CASSFEGGKNEQYF. As DNA, the CDR3 is TGTGCCAGCAGCTTCGAAGGGGGCAAAAACGAGCAGTACTTC. The J gene is TRBJ2-7, the V gene TRBV7-9; 7 bases line up with TRBD1. Germline V gene data show CDR1 as SEHNR and CDR2 as FQNEAQ (reference sequence). V trimming: 3 bases; J trimming: 5 bases; junction bases outside the gene matches: 7. The CDR3 is made up of 14 amino acids.

V and J are TRBV5-6 and TRBJ2-5; 7 bases are shared with TRBD1. V trimming: 3 bases; J trimming: 3 bases; junction bases outside the gene matches: 5. The CDR3 has 14 residues. Germline loops: CDR1 SGHDT, CDR2 YYEEEE. CDR3 bases: TGTGCCAGCAGCTCCCCGACAGGGAAAGAGACCCAGTACTTC. Its protein product is CASSSPTGKETQYF.

The chain employs TRBV12-5 and TRBJ1-1; D possibly corresponds to TRBD1 (5 bases). Trimming left V 4 bases short and J 0 bases short, with 12 bases between. Germline V gene sequence: CDR1 LGHNT, CDR2 FRNRAP. The CDR3 has 15 residues. CDR3 region: CASGSTDRLNTEAFF. In DNA form, the CDR3 reads TGTGCTAGTGGTTCGACAGACAGATTGAACACTGAAGCTTTCTTT.

V is TRBV6-6 and J is TRBJ2-7; 9 bases line up with TRBD2. This CDR3 has 16 amino acids. The germline V gene encodes CDR1 MNHNY and CDR2 SVGAGI (reference sequence). With 2 bases clipped from V and 0 bases from J, the junction kept 5 bases outside the gene matches. CDR3 sequence (DNA): TGTGCCAGCAGTTACCCTAGCGGGGCCCTCTCCTACGAGCAGTACTTC. It encodes CASSYPSGALSYEQYF.

J is TRBJ2-7 and V is TRBV11-2, with 11 bases matching TRBD2. The V gene's germline CDR1 is SGHAT and CDR2 FQNNGV. CDR3 length: 15 residues. Trimming took 5 bases from V and 2 from J; bases not matched to a gene: 5. The CDR3 DNA sequence: TGTGCCAGCAGCCCTACTAGCGGGAGTACCTACGAGCAGTACTTC. Protein sequence: CASSPTSGSTYEQYF.

The genes are TRBV30 and TRBJ2-7; TRBD2 might be the D (6 bases). V was cut by 2 bases and J by 5 bases, with 16 bases left in between. Germline V gene lookup returns CDR1 GTSNPN and CDR2 SVGIG (reference sequence). This CDR3 has 14 amino acids. The CDR3 bases are TGTGCCTGGAGTCGGGGAGGAACTCCTGACGAGCAGTACTTC. Encoded protein: CAWSRGGTPDEQYF. Combining the CDR3 with reference TRBV30 and TRBJ2-7 gives the whole variable domain SQTIHQWPATLVQPVGSPLSLECTVEGTSNPNLYWYRQAAGRGLQLLFYSVGIGQISSEVPQNLSASRPQDRQFILSSKKLLLSDSGFYLCAWSRGGTPDEQYFGPGTRLTVT.

This clone was recorded only once. The chain uses TRBV6-5 and TRBJ2-7, with 9 bases matching TRBD1. This CDR3 comprises 14 residues. Trimming removed 5 bases from V and 5 bases from J; junction bases left unmatched: 7. In germline, CDR1 is MNHEY, CDR2 SVGAGI. The CDR3 DNA follows: TGTGCCAGCAGTCGTTCACAGGGGGCGGACGAGCAGTACTTC. Residues: CASSRSQGADEQYF.

The chain combines TRBV13 with TRBJ1-1, with 8 bases that match TRBD1. Germline lookup yields CDR1 PRHDT and CDR2 FYEKMQ (reference sequence). The CDR3 length is 17 residues. Trimming at V came to 4 bases and at J to 4 bases, leaving 14 bases not matched to a gene. Here the CDR3 reads CASSSGQGWKASTEAFF. CDR3 DNA sequence: TGTGCCAGCAGCTCTGGACAGGGATGGAAAGCGAGCACTGAAGCTTTCTTT.

This rearrangement joins TRBV10-3 to TRBJ2-5; a possible D gene is TRBD1 (5 bases). Germline V gene data show CDR1 as ENHRY and CDR2 as SYGVKD. This CDR3 spans 17 amino acids. Trimming pared 0 bases from V and 1 base from J, leaving 15 bases between. CDR3 loop: CAISESVGAGSQETQYF. The CDR3 region has the DNA TGTGCCATCAGTGAGTCAGTAGGGGCAGGGTCCCAAGAGACCCAGTACTTC.

A single count supports this clone. This sequence joins TRBV5-1 and TRBJ2-5; TRBD1 matches 8 bases. J was trimmed by 4 bases and V by 0 bases; bases with no gene match: 2. The CDR3 runs 14 residues. Germline V gene lookup returns CDR1 SGHRS and CDR2 YFSETQ. As DNA, the CDR3 is TGCGCCAGCAGCTTGGGACAGGGGTTAGAGACCCAGTACTTC. It specifies CASSLGQGLETQYF.

J is TRBJ2-7 and V is TRBV27, with 10 nucleotides matching TRBD2. The CDR3 spans 14 residues. V lost 2 bases, J lost 3 bases, and 1 base stayed unmatched. The germline gives CDR1 MNHEY, CDR2 SMNVEV (reference sequence). CDR3 bases: TGTGCCAGCAGTTTAGCTAGCGGGGGCTACGAGCAGTACTTC. The encoded protein is CASSLASGGYEQYF.

The chain uses TRBV5-1 and TRBJ2-1; 11 nucleotides agree with TRBD1. CDR1 is SGHRS and CDR2 is YFSETQ in the germline V gene. This CDR3 has 18 residues. V lost 0 bases to trimming and J lost 6 bases; unmatched junction nucleotides: 11. CDR3 loop: CASSLAATGTGGSNEQFF. In nucleotides, the CDR3 is TGCGCCAGCAGCTTGGCCGCAACCGGGACAGGGGGAAGCAATGAGCAGTTCTTC.

The chain carries TRBV29-1 and TRBJ2-5; 12 positions agree with TRBD2. Germline V lookup: CDR1 SQVTM, CDR2 ANQGSEA. Losses at the gene ends were 6 bases for V and 4 bases for J; bases not matched to a gene: 3. The CDR3 has 13 residues. This CDR3 reads CSVSGLAGETQYF. The CDR3 DNA is TGCAGCGTCTCGGGACTAGCGGGAGAGACCCAGTACTTC.

There are a few counts of this clone. The V and J genes are TRBV5-6 and TRBJ2-2, with 7 positions matching TRBD1. V shed 3 bases, J shed 0 bases, and the junction held 2 bases outside the gene matches. Germline-derived CDR1 and CDR2 are SGHDT and YYEEEE. This CDR3 region has 15 residues. The CDR3 coding sequence is TGTGCCAGCAGCTGGGGACAGCCGAACACCGGGGAGCTGTTTTTT. Encoded protein: CASSWGQPNTGELFF.

The chain couples TRBV4-1 to TRBJ1-2; 8 bases map to TRBD1. In germline, CDR1 is MGHRA, CDR2 YSYEKL. This CDR3 contains 14 residues. Trimming at V came to 3 bases and at J to 4 bases, leaving 4 bases not matched to a gene. The CDR3, as DNA: TGCGCCAGCAGCCATGGACAGGGTTTCTATGGCTACACCTTC. This translates into CASSHGQGFYGYTF.

The chain uses TRBV7-9 and TRBJ2-3; 9 nucleotides match TRBD2. The V and J ends lost 5 bases and 0 bases, in that order; junction bases with no gene match: 3. Germline V gives CDR1 SEHNR, CDR2 FQNEAQ (reference sequence). This CDR3 is built from 15 residues. The CDR3: CASSDTSGSTDTQYF. In DNA form, the CDR3 reads TGTGCCAGCAGCGACACTAGCGGGAGCACAGATACGCAGTATTTT. Combining the CDR3 with reference TRBV7-9 and TRBJ2-3 gives the whole variable domain DTGVSQNPRHKITKRGQNVTFRCDPISEHNRLYWYRQTLGQGPEFLTYFQNEAQLEKSRLLSDRFSAERPKGSFSTLEIQRTEQGDSAMYLCASSDTSGSTDTQYFGPGTRLTVL.

This clone has just one count. V is TRBV19 and J is TRBJ1-6; 7 positions agree with TRBD1. There are 13 residues in the CDR3. Germline V gene sequence: CDR1 LNHDA, CDR2 SQIVND (reference sequence). The V segment lost 6 bases and the J segment 10 bases; nucleotides outside the gene matches: 6. The DNA of the CDR3 is TGTGCCAGTAGGAGGGGGCGGGGATCACCCCTCCACTTT. Translated: CASRRGRGSPLHF.

The chain joins TRBV4-2 to TRBJ2-5; a weak D match, TRBD1 (5 bases). Trimming cost V 4 bases and J 5 bases, with 14 bases left between them. The CDR3 length is 14 residues. Germline V gives CDR1 LGHNA, CDR2 YNFKEQ. The CDR3 reads CASSPLQVSETQYF. DNA for the CDR3: TGTGCCAGCAGCCCATTACAGGTCTCGGAGACCCAGTACTTC.

The rearrangement joins TRBV6-5 to TRBJ1-2; 10 nucleotides align to TRBD1. CDR1 is MNHEY, CDR2 SVGAGI, per germline. This CDR3 region has 14 residues. The J segment lost 2 bases and the V segment lost 8 bases, leaving 5 bases of the junction unmatched. CDR3 in amino acids: CASRSTGGNYGYTF. The CDR3 DNA is TGTGCCAGCCGCTCGACAGGGGGCAACTATGGCTACACCTTC.